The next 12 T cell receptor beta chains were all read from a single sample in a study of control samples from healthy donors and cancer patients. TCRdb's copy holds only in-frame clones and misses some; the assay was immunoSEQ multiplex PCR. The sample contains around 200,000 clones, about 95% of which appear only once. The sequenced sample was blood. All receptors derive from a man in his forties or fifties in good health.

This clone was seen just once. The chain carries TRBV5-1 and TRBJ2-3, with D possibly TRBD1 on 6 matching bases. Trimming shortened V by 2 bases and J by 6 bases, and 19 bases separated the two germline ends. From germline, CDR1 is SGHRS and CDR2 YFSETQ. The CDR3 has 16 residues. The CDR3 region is CASSFGTSLEGDTQYF. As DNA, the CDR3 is TGCGCCAGCAGCTTTGGGACATCCTTGGAAGGTGATACGCAGTATTTT.

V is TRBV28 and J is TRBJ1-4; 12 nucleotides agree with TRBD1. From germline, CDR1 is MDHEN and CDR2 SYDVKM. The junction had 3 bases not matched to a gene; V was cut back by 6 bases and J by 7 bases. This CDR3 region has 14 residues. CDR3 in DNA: TGTGCCAGCAGGGGGACAGGGGGCTTTGAAAAACTGTTTTTT. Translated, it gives CASRGTGGFEKLFF.

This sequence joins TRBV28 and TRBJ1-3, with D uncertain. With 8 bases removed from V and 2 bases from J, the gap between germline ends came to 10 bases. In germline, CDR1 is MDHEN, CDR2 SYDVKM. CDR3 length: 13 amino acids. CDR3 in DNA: TGTGCCAGCCACGGACGCCCTGGAAACACCATATATTTT. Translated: CASHGRPGNTIYF.

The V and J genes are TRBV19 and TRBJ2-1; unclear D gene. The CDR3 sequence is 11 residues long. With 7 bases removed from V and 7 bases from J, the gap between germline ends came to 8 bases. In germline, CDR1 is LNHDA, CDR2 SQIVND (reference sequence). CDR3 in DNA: TGTGCCAGTACGGTCAAGAATGAGCAGTTCTTC. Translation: CASTVKNEQFF.

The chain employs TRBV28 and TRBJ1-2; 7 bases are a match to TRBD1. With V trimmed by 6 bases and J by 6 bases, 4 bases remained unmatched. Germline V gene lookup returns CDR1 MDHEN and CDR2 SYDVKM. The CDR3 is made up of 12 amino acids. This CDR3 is CASRETGHGYTF. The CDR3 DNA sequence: TGTGCCAGCAGGGAGACAGGGCATGGCTACACCTTC.

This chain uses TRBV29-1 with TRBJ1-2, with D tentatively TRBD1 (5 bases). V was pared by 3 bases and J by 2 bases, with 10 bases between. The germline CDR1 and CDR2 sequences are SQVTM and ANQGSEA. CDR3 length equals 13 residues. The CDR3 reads CSVDAGGNYGYTF. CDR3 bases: TGCAGCGTTGACGCGGGGGGAAACTATGGCTACACCTTC. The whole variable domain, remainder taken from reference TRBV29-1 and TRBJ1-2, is SAVISQKPSRDICQRGTSLTIQCQVDSQVTMMFWYRQQPGQSLTLIATANQGSEATYESGFVIDKFPISRPNLTFSTLTVSNMSPEDSSIYLCSVDAGGNYGYTFGSGTRLTVV.

Here the CDR3 reads CASKLGTFQPQHF. The CDR3 DNA is TGTGCCAGCAAATTAGGGACCTTTCAGCCCCAGCATTTT. This chain links TRBV6-5 with TRBJ1-5; a weak D match, TRBD1 (5 bases). This CDR3 has 13 amino acids. The V gene's germline CDR1 is MNHEY and CDR2 SVGAGI. Deletions cut 7 bases from V and 6 bases from J, with 13 bases between.

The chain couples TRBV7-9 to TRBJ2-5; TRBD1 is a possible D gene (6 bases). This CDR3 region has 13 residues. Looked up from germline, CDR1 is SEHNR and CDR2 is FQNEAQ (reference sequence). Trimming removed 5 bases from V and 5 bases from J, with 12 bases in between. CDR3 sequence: CASSQQGSETQYF. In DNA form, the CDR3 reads TGTGCCAGCAGCCAACAGGGTAGCGAGACCCAGTACTTC. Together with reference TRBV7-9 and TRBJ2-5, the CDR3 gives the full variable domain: DTGVSQNPRHKITKRGQNVTFRCDPISEHNRLYWYRQTLGQGPEFLTYFQNEAQLEKSRLLSDRFSAERPKGSFSTLEIQRTEQGDSAMYLCASSQQGSETQYFGPGTRLLVL.

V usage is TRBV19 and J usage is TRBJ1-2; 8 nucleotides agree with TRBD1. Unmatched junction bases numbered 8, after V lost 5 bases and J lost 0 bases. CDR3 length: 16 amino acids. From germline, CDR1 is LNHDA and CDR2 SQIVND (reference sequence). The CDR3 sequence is CASSPTGTGANYGYTF. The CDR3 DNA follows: TGTGCCAGTAGTCCCACCGGGACAGGAGCTAACTATGGCTACACCTTC.

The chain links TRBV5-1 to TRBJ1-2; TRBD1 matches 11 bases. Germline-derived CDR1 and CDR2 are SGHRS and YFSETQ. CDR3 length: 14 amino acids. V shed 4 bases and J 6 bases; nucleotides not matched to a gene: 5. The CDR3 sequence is CASSTGQGADGYTF. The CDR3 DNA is TGCGCCAGCAGCACCGGACAGGGGGCAGATGGCTACACCTTC. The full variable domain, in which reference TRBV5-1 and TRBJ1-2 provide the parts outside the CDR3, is KAGVTQTPRYLIKTRGQQVTLSCSPISGHRSVSWYQQTPGQGLQFLFEYFSETQRNKGNFPGRFSGRQFSNSRSEMNVSTLELGDSALYLCASSTGQGADGYTFGSGTRLTVV.

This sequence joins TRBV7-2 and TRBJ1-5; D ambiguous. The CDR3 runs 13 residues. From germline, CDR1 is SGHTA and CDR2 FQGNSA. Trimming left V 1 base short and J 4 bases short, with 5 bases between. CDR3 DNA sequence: TGTGCCAGCAGCTTAGTGGGAAATCAGCCCCAGCATTTT. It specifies CASSLVGNQPQHF.

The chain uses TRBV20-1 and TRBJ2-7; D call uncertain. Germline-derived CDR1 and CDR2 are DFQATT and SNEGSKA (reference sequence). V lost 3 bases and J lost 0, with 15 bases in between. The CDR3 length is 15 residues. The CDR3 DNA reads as TGCAGTGCTAGTAAGTGGGCTCTCAGCTCCTACGAGCAGTACTTC. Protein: CSASKWALSSYEQYF.